The clone carrying this TCR beta chain was observed at least ten times. Its antigen remains unknown. Orbital computed tomography and thyroid ultrasound, together with serum TRAb and thyroxine and clinical symptoms, were used for diagnoses. The PBMCs were taken from roughly 10 ml of fresh peripheral blood. This specimen belongs to a study of T cells in Graves' hyperthyroidism and ophthalmopathy. The CDR3 loop spans 18 amino acids. The trim removed 2 bases at V and 0 bases at J, leaving 9 bases unmatched. CDR1 is ENHRY and CDR2 is SYGVKD in the germline V gene. Overall study findings and caveats: Stable hyperthyroidism and ophthalmopathy were separated using 13 V-J signatures.

Researchers took RNA transcripts and amplified the TCR beta CDR3 regions from them. With the HTBI primer set, the TCR CDR3 went through a first round of RT-PCR. MiXCR was run by TCRdb on the multiplex PCR reads, yielding one entry per CDR3 protein. The repertoire has hundreds of thousands of distinct CDR3 sequences, more than 14% of them found once; the top ten carry around 12%. Sequenced: blood. The chain couples TRBV10-3 to TRBJ2-7; TRBD2 aligns across 11 bases. This TCR was sampled from a woman between 45 and 65 years old with Graves' ophthalmopathy. The CDR3: CAISEPLAGGYHSYEQYF. In DNA form, the CDR3 reads TGTGCCATCAGTGAGCCGTTAGCGGGAGGGTACCACTCCTACGAGCAGTACTTC.